Below, one T cell receptor (beta chain) is given with its context. Its antigen is currently unknown. This sample was included in a study of cytomegalovirus exposure and HLA in healthy donors. About the research overall: Falling in the Caucasian-associated ancestry cluster were roughly 86% of approximately 410 genotyped donors.

Whole-study results and caveats: Compared with the roughly 700-donor mean, an Asian-associated ancestry cluster reportedly had fewer N-insertions, according to a later analysis.

This PCR relied on a set of 60 Vbeta primers and 13 Jbeta primers. The assay was immunoSEQ multiplex PCR, and TCRdb's table has in-frame clones only and misses some. The repertoire includes under 85,000 clones, roughly 79% of them detected once, and less than 25% sits in the top ten. This CDR3 comprises 11 residues. Germline CDR1 and CDR2: SGDLS and YYNGEE. V was clipped by 3 bases and J by 9 bases, with 10 bases between them. The rearrangement joins TRBV9 to TRBJ2-7; a weak D match, TRBD1 (5 bases). The material sequenced was PBMCs. This clonotype was sampled from a woman aged 40 to 55 in good health and CMV-seropositive. The CDR3 sequence: CASSAQGVQYF. CDR3 sequence (DNA): TGTGCCAGCAGCGCCCAGGGTGTGCAGTACTTC.